One sample yielded the 4 T cell receptor beta chains listed below, sequenced in a study of cytomegalovirus exposure and HLA in healthy donors. The primer mix had 60 Vbeta and 13 Jbeta primers. Measured with immunoSEQ multiplex PCR; TCRdb has only the in-frame clones, and not every one. The profile shows approximately 100,000 clones, about 81% of them singletons. The material sequenced was PBMCs. The origin of the receptors is a man aged 35 to 55 in good health and CMV-seronegative.

The rearrangement links TRBV10-2 to TRBJ1-5; D possibly corresponds to TRBD1 (6 bases). The CDR3 has 13 residues. V lost 10 bases and J lost 0, with 10 bases in between. CDR1 WSHSY and CDR2 SAAADI come from the germline V gene. CDR3: CATGTNSNQPQHF. DNA of the CDR3: TGCGCCACCGGGACAAATAGCAATCAGCCCCAGCATTTT.

This chain joins TRBV2 and TRBJ2-2, with TRBD1 matching 11 bases. Germline values: CDR1 SNHLY, CDR2 FYNNEI. After removal of 6 bases from V and 6 bases from J, the junction contained 6 bases not matched to a gene. The CDR3 runs 15 residues. In nucleotides, the CDR3 is TGTGCCAGCAGCCCCGGGACAGGGGGGCCCGGGGAGCTGTTTTTT. This gives the protein CASSPGTGGPGELFF.

The rearrangement uses TRBV10-2 and TRBJ2-1; the match to TRBD2 covers 10 bases. The CDR3 length is 15 residues. Germline V gene sequence: CDR1 WSHSY, CDR2 SAAADI. With 5 bases clipped from V and 10 bases from J, the junction kept 11 bases outside the gene matches. The CDR3 coding sequence is TGCGCCAGCAGTCTTAGCGGGGGGCCCCCGGGGGAGCAGTTCTTC. Residues: CASSLSGGPPGEQFF.

The rearrangement links TRBV19 to TRBJ1-1, with D possibly matching TRBD1 (5 bases). V was cut by 3 bases and J by 2 bases, with 10 bases left in between. Germline CDR1 reads LNHDA; CDR2 reads SQIVND (reference sequence). This CDR3 contains 14 residues. As DNA, the CDR3 is TGTGCCAGTAGTATGGGGGGAGGAAACACTGAAGCTTTCTTT. Translation gives CASSMGGGNTEAFF.